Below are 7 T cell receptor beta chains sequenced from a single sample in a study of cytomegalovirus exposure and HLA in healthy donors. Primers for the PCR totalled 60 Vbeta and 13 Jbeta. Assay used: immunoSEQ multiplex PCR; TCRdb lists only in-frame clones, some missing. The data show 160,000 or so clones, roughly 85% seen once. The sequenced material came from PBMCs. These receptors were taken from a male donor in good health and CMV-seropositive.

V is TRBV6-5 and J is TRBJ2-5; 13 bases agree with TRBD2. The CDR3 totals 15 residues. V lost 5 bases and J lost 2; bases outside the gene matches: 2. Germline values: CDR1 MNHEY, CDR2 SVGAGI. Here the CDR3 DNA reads TGTGCCAGCAGTCTGGGACTAGCGGGACAAGAGACCCAGTACTTC. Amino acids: CASSLGLAGQETQYF.

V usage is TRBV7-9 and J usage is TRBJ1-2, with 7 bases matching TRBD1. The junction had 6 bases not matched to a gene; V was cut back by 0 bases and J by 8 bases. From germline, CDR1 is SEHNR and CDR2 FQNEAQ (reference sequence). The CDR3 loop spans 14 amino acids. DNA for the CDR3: TGTGCCAGCAGCTTAGCGGGGACAGAAAAGGGCTACACCTTC. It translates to CASSLAGTEKGYTF.

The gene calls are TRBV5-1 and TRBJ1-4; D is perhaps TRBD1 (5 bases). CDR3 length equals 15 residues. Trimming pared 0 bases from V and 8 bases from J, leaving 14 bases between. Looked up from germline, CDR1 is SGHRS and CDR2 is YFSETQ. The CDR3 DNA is TGCGCCAGCAGCTTGGCGGCAGGGCCGTGGGAAAAACTGTTTTTT. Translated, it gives CASSLAAGPWEKLFF.

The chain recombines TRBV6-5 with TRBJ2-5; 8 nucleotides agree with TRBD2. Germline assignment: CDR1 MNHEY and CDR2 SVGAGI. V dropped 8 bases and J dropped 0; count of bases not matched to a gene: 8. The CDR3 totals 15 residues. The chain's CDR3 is CASLPGGGYQETQYF. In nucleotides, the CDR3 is TGTGCCAGCCTCCCGGGAGGGGGGTACCAAGAGACCCAGTACTTC.

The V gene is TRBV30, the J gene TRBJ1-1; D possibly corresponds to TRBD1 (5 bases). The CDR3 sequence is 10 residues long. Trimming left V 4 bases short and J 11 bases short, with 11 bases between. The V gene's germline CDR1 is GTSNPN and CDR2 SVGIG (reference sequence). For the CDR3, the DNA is TGTGCCTGGATCCTCAACAGGGCTTTCTTT. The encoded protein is CAWILNRAFF.

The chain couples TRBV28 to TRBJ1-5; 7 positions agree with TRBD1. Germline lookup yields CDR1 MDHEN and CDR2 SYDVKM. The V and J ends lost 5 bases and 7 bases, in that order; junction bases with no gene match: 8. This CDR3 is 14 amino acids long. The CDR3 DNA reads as TGTGCCAGCAGTATTCCAGGGGGAGGCCAGCCCCAGCATTTT. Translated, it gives CASSIPGGGQPQHF.

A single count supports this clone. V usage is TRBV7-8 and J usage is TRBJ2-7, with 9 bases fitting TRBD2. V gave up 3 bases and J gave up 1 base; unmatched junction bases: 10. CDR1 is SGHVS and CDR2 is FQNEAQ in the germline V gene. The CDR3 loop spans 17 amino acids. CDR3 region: CASSLKTLTSGSYEQYF. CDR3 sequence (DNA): TGTGCCAGCAGCTTGAAGACACTGACTAGCGGATCCTACGAGCAGTACTTC.